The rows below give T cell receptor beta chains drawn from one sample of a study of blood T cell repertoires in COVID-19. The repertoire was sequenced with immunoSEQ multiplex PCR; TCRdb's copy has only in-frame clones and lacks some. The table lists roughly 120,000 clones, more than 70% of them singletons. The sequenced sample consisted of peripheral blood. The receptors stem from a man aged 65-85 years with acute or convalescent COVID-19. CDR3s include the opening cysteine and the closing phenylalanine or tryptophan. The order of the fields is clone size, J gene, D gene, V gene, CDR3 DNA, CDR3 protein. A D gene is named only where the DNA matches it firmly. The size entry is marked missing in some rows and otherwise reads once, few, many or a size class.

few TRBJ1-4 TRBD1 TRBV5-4 TGTGCCAGCAGCGGCGGACAGGGCCCAGCAACTAATGAAAAACTGTTTTTT CASSGGQGPATNEKLFF
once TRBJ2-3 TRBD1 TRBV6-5 TGTGCCAGCTCGTCCCGGGACAGGGGCACAGATACGCAGTATTTT CASSSRDRGTDTQYF
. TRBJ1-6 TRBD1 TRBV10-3 TGTGCCATCAGTGGACAGGGATCTCCTTCACCCCTCCACTTT CAISGQGSPSPLHF
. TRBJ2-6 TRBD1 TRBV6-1 TGTGCCAGCAGTGACGGGACAGGGGGACTGGGGGCCAACGTCCTGACTTTC CASSDGTGGLGANVLTF
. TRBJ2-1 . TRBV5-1 TGCGCCAGCAGCACGGGTGGCGGGTCCTACAATGAGCAGTTCTTC CASSTGGGSYNEQFF
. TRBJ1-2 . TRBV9 TGTGCCAGCAGCGCGGGACACCCGACGTATGGCTACACCTTC CASSAGHPTYGYTF
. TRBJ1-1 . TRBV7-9 TGTGCCAGCAGCTCGGGGGAGGCCACTGAAGCTTTCTTT CASSSGEATEAFF
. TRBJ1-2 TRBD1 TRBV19 TGTGCCAGTAGGCCACAGGGGACGGCTAACTATGGCTACACCTTC CASRPQGTANYGYTF
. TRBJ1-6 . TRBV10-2 TGCGCCAGCAGTGAGTCCCCAGGTGTCTATAATTCACCCCTCCACTTT CASSESPGVYNSPLHF
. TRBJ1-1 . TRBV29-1 TGCAGCGCCAGTCAAAGTGAAGAAGCTTTCTTT CSASQSEEAFF
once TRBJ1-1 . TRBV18 TGTGCCAGCTCCCAGACAAAGGGAGATGAAGCTTTCTTT CASSQTKGDEAFF
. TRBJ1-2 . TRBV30 TGTGCCTGGAGTGTAATAGCCGGTGGCTACACCTTC CAWSVIAGGYTF
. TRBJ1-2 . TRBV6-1 TGTGCCAGCAGTGAAGCAGGAACAGTCGGCTACACCTTC CASSEAGTVGYTF
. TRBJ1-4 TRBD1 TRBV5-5 TGTGCCAGCAGCCCTGGGACAGGGGGGATCGGCGAAAAACTGTTTTTT CASSPGTGGIGEKLFF
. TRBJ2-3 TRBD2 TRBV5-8 TGTGCCAGCAGCTGGGGACTAGGCGCGCAGTATTTT CASSWGLGAQYF
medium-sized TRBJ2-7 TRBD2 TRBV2 TGTGCCAGCAGCCCCGGGCCGGGGGGACTGTACGAGCAGTACTTC CASSPGPGGLYEQYF
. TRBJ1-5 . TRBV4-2 TGTGCCAGCAGCCAAGATGGGCGGGCAAGCAATCAGCCCCAGCATTTT CASSQDGRASNQPQHF
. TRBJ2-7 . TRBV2 TGTGCCAGCAGTGACTATGGCGAGCAGTACTTC CASSDYGEQYF
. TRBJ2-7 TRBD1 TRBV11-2 TGTGCCAGCAGCTTAGCCGCCGGGACAGGGGACTACGAGCAGTACTTC CASSLAAGTGDYEQYF
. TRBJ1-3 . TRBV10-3 TGTGCCATGAGAGGGAGTCGGGGGTTACTCTCGAACTCTGGAAACACCATATATTTT CAMRGSRGLLSNSGNTIYF
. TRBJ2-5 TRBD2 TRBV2 TGTGCCAGTTCGGGACTAGTAGAGACCCAGTACTTC CASSGLVETQYF
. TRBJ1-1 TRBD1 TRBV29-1 TGCAGCGTTCAGGGACAGGAGAACACTGAAGCTTTCTTT CSVQGQENTEAFF
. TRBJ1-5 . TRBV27 TGTGCCAGCAGTTTGGGAGGGGTTAGCAATCAGCCCCAGCATTTT CASSLGGVSNQPQHF
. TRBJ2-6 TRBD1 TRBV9 TGTGCCAGCAGCGCCACCGGGACAGGGGACTCTGGGGCCAACGTCCTGACTTTC CASSATGTGDSGANVLTF
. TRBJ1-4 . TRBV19 TGTGCCAGCCGGTTGGGCCATGCAACTAATGAAAAACTGTTTTTT CASRLGHATNEKLFF
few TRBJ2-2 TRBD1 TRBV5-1 TGCGCCAGCAGCCCGTGGACAGGTTCGAACACCGGGGAGCTGTTTTTT CASSPWTGSNTGELFF
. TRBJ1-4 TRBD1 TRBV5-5 TGTGCCAGCAGCTTGGCCCCGGGACAGCTTAATGAAAAACTGTTTTTT CASSLAPGQLNEKLFF
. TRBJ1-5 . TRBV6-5 TGTGCCAGCAGCCAGGTCCAGGTTGGGGGGACCCAGCATTTT CASSQVQVGGTQHF
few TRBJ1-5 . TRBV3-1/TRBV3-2 TGTGCCAGCAGCCATAGGGGGAAGGGTCAGCCCCAGCATTTT CASSHRGKGQPQHF
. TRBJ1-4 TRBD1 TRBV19 TGTGCCAGTAGTACGAGGGGGCAACTTGAAAAACTGTTTTTT CASSTRGQLEKLFF
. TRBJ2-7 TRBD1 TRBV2 TGTGCCAGCAGTGTGAGACAGGGGGAGTACGAGCAGTACTTC CASSVRQGEYEQYF
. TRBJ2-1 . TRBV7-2 TGTGCCAGCCACCCTAGCCGGGATTTTGAGCAGTTCTTC CASHPSRDFEQFF
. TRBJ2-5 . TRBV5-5 TGTGCCAGCAGCCGGGGACACACGGAGACCCAGTACTTC CASSRGHTETQYF
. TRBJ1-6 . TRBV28 TGTGCCAGCGTGAGGGGGGGGAGGAACAATTCACCCCTCCACTTT CASVRGGRNNSPLHF
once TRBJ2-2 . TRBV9 TGTGCCAGCAGCGTATCTGGAGGGGAGGCCGGGGAGCTGTTTTTT CASSVSGGEAGELFF
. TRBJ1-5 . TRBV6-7 TGTGCCAGAGACCGGGGTCAGCCCCAGCATTTT CARDRGQPQHF
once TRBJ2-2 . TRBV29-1 TGCAGCGTTGAAAGAGGGACCGGGGAGCTGTTTTTT CSVERGTGELFF
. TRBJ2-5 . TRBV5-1 TGCGCCAGCAGCGAACCGCCCACTAGGGGGAAAGAGACCCAGTACTTC CASSEPPTRGKETQYF
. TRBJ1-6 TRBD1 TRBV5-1 TGCGCCAGCAGCTCCGATGACAGGGGTAGATCACCCCTCCACTTT CASSSDDRGRSPLHF
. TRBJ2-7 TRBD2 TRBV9 TGTGCCAGCAGCCTGTCGGGGGGGACGGGATTCTACGAGCAGTACTTC CASSLSGGTGFYEQYF
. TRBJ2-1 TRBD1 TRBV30 TGTGCCTGGGAAAAGGGGGCCGGTAATGAGCAGTTCTTC CAWEKGAGNEQFF
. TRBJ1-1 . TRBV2 TGTGCCAGCTTTCAGGCCAACACTGAAGCTTTCTTT CASFQANTEAFF
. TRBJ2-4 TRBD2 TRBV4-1 TGCGCCAGCAGCCAAGTCTTCGGGACTAGCGGGGGGTTTGACATTCAGTACTTC CASSQVFGTSGGFDIQYF